The clone carrying this TCR beta chain was counted ten times or more. The sample originates from a study of glioma-infiltrating T cells. TCR alpha and beta CDR3 regions were amplified from RNA using iRepertoire nested multiplex PCR. One entry per CDR3 protein results from TCRdb running MiXCR on the multiplex PCR reads. Of 84,000 or so distinct CDR3 sequences listed, 20% to 25% are singletons. The germline gives CDR1 SGHRS, CDR2 YFSETQ. Deletions cut 1 base from V and 8 bases from J, with 9 bases between. This CDR3 contains 12 residues. The rearrangement links TRBV5-1 to TRBJ1-2, with TRBD1 as a possible D gene (5 bases). The sample was glioma tissue, nonneoplastic brain tissue, or PBMCs (not recorded which). This receptor was taken from a human donor with low-grade glioma or glioblastoma, undergoing nonglioma brain surgery, or in good health (not recorded which). The chain's CDR3 is CASSLLGDGYTF. CDR3 DNA sequence: TGCGCCAGCAGCTTGTTGGGGGACGGCTACACCTTC.